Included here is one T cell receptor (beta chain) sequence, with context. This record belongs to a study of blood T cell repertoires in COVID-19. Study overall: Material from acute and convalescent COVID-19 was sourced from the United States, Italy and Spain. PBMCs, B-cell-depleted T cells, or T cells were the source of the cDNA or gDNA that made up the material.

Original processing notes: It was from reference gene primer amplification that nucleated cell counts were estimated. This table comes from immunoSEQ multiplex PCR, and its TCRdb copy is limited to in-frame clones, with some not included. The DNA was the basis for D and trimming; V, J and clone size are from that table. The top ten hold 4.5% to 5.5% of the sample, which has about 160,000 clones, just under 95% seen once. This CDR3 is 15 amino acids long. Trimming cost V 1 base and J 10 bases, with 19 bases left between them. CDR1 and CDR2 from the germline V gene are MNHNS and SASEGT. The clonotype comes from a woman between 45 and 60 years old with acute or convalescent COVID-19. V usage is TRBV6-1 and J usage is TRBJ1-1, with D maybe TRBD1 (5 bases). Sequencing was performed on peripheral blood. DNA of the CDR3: TGTGCCAGCAGTGAAGTGTCGACAGCCTACCTTGGAGCTTTCTTT. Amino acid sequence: CASSEVSTAYLGAFF.